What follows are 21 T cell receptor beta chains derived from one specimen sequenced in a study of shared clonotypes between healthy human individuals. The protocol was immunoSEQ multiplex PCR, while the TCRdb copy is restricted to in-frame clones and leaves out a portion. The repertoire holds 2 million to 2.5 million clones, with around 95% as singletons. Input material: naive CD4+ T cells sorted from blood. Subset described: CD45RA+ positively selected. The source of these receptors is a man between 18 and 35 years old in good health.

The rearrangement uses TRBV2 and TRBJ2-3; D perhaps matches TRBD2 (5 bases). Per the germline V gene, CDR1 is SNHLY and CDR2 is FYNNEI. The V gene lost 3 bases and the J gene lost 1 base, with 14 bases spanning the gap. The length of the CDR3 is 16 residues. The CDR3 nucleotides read TGTGCCAGCAGTGACTTACTAGTTCTCGGCACAGATACGCAGTATTTT. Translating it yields CASSDLLVLGTDTQYF.

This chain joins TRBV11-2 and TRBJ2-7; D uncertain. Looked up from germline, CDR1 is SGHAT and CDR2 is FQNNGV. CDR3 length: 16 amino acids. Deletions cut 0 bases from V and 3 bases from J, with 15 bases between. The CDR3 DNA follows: TGTGCCAGCAGCTTAGATAATGCAGGAGTATACTACGAGCAGTACTTC. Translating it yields CASSLDNAGVYYEQYF.

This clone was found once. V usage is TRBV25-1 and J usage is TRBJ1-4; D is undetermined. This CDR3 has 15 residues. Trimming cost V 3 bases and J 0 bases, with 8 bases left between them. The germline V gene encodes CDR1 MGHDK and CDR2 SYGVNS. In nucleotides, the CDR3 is TGTGCCAGCAGTGATCCAGGAACAACTAATGAAAAACTGTTTTTT. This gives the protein CASSDPGTTNEKLFF.

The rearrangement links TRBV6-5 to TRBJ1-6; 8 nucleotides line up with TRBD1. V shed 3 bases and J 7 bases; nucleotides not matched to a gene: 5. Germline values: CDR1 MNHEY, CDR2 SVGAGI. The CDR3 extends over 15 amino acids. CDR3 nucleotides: TGTGCCAGCAGTTATAGGGGACAGGACAATTCACCCCTCCACTTT. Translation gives CASSYRGQDNSPLHF.

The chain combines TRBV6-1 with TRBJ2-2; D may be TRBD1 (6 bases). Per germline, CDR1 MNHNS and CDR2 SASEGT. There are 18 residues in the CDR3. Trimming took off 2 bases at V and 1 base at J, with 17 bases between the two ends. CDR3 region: CASSEHLTGSWNTGELFF. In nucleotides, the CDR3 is TGTGCCAGCAGTGAACACCTGACAGGCAGCTGGAACACCGGGGAGCTGTTTTTT.

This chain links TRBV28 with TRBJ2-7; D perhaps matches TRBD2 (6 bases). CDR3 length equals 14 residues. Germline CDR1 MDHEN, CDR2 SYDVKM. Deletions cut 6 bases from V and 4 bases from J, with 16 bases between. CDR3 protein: CASSPRGLAYEQYF. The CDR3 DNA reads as TGTGCCAGCAGCCCGCGGGGTTTGGCATACGAGCAGTACTTC.

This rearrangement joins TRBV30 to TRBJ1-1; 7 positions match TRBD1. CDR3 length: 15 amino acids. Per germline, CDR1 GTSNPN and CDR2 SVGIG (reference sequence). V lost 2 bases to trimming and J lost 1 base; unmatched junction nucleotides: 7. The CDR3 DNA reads TGTGCCTGGAGTCCCTCCGGGACAGCGAACACTGAAGCTTTCTTT. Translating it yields CAWSPSGTANTEAFF.

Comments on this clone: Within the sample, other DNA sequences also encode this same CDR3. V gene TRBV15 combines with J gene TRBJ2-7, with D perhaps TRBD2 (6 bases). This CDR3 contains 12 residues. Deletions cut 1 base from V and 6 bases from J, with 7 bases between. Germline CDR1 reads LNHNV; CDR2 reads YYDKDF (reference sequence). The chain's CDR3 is CATSRVGGEQYF. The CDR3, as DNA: TGTGCCACCAGCAGAGTGGGGGGCGAGCAGTACTTC.

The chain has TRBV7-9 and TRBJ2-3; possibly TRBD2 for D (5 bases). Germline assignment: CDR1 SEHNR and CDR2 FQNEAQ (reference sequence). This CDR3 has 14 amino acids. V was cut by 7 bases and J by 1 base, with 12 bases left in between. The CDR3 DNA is TGTGCCAGCACCCGGGCCGGGGGCACAGATACGCAGTATTTT. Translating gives CASTRAGGTDTQYF.

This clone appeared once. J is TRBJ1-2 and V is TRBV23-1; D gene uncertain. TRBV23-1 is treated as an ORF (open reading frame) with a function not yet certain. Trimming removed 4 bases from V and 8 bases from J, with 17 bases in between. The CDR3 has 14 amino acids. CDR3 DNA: TGCGCCAGCAGTCGACCCCAGGTACCGATGGGCTACACCTTC. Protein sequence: CASSRPQVPMGYTF.

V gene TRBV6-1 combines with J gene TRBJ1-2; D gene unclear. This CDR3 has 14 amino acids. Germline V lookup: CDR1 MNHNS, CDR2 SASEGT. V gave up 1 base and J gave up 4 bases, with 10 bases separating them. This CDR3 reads CASSEEHSFYGYTF. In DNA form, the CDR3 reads TGTGCCAGCAGTGAAGAACACAGCTTCTATGGCTACACCTTC.

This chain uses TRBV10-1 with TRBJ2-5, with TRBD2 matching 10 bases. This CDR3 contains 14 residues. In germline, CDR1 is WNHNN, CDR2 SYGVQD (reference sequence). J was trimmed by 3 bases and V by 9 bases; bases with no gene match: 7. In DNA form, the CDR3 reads TGCGCCAGTAGTACTACTAGCGGGGAAGAGACCCAGTACTTC. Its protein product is CASSTTSGEETQYF.

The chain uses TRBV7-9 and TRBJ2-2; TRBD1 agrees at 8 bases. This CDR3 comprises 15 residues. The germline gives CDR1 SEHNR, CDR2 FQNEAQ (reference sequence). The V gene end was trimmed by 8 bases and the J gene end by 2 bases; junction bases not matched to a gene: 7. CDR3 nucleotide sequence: TGTGCCAGCCCCCCCGGGACAGGAAACACCGGGGAGCTGTTTTTT. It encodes CASPPGTGNTGELFF. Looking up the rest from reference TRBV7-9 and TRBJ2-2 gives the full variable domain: DTGVSQNPRHKITKRGQNVTFRCDPISEHNRLYWYRQTLGQGPEFLTYFQNEAQLEKSRLLSDRFSAERPKGSFSTLEIQRTEQGDSAMYLCASPPGTGNTGELFFGEGSRLTVL.

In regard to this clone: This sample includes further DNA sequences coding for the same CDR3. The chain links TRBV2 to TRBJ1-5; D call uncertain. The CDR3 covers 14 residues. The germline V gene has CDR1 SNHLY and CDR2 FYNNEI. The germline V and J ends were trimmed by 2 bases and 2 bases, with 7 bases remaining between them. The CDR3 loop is CASSERQGNQPQHF. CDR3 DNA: TGTGCCAGCAGTGAAAGGCAGGGCAATCAGCCCCAGCATTTT.

This chain's CDR3 is CASSVGPPGADTQYF. The CDR3 nucleotides are TGTGCCAGCAGCGTAGGTCCCCCGGGGGCAGATACGCAGTATTTT. V gene TRBV9 combines with J gene TRBJ2-3; possible D gene TRBD2, 6 bases. This CDR3 has 15 residues. Germline CDR1 SGDLS, CDR2 YYNGEE. V was clipped by 0 bases and J by 4 bases, with 12 bases between them. Full variable domain (missing parts from reference TRBV9 and TRBJ2-3): DSGVTQTPKHLITATGQRVTLRCSPRSGDLSVYWYQQSLDQGLQFLIQYYNGEERAKGNILERFSAQQFPDLHSELNLSSLELGDSALYFCASSVGPPGADTQYFGPGTRLTVL.

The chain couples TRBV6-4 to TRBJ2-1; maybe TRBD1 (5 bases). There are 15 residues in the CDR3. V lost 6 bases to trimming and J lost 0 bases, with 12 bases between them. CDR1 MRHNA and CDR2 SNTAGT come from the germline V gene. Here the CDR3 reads CASSRDSVSYNEQFF. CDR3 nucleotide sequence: TGTGCCAGCAGCCGCGACAGCGTCTCCTACAATGAGCAGTTCTTC.

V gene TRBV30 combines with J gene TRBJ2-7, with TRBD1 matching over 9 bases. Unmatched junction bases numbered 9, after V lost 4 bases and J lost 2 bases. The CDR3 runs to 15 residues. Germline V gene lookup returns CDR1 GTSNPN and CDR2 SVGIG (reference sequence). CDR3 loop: CAWISTGTGPYEQYF. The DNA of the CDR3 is TGTGCCTGGATATCTACCGGGACAGGGCCCTACGAGCAGTACTTC.

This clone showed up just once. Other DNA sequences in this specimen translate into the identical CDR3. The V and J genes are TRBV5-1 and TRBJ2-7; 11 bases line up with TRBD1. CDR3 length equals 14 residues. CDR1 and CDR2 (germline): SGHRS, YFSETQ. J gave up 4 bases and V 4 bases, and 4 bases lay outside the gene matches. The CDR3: CASSPGQGAYEQYF. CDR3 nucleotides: TGCGCCAGCAGCCCAGGACAGGGGGCTTACGAGCAGTACTTC.

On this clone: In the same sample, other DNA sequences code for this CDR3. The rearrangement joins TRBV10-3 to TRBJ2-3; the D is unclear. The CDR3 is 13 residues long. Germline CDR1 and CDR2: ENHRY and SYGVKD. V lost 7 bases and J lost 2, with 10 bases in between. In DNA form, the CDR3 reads TGTGCCATCACTCCCGGGTTCACAGATACGCAGTATTTT. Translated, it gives CAITPGFTDTQYF.

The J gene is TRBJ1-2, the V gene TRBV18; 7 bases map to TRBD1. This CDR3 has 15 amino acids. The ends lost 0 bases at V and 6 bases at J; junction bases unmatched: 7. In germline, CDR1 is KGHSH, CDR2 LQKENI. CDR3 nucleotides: TGTGCCAGCTCACCACCTAAGGAGGGGGCGCATGGCTACACCTTC. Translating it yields CASSPPKEGAHGYTF.

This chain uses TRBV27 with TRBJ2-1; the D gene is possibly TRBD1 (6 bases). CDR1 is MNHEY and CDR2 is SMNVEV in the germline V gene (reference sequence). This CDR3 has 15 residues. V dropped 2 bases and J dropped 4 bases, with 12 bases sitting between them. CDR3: CASSLRGSEYNEQFF. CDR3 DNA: TGTGCCAGCAGTTTAAGGGGGTCGGAGTACAATGAGCAGTTCTTC.